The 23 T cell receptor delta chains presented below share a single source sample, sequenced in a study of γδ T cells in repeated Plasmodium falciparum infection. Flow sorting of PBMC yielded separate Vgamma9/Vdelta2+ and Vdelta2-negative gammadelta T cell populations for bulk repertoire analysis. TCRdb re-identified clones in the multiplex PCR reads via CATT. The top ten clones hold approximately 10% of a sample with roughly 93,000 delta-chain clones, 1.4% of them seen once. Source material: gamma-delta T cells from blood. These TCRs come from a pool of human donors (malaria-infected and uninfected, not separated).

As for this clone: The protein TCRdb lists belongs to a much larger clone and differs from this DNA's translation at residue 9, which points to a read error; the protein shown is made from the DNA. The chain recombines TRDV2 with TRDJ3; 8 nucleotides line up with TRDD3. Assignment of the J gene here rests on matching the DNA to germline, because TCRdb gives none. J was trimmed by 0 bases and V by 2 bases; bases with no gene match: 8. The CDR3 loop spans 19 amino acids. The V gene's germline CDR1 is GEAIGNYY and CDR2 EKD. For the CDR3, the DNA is TGTGCCTGTGACAAGTACTGGGGGGTACGCTCCTGGGACACCCGACAGATGTTTTTC. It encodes CACDKYWGVRSWDTRQMFF.

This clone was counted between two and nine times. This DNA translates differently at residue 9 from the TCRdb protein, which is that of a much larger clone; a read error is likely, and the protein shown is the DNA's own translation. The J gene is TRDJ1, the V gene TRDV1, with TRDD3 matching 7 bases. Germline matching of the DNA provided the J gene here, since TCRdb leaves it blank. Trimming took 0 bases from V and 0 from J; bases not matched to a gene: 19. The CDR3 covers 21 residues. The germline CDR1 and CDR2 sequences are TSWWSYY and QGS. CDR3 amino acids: CALGELKVPSTWGEYTDKLIF. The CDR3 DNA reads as TGTGCTCTTGGGGAACTGAAAGTTCCGTCCACCTGGGGGGAATACACCGATAAACTCATCTTT.

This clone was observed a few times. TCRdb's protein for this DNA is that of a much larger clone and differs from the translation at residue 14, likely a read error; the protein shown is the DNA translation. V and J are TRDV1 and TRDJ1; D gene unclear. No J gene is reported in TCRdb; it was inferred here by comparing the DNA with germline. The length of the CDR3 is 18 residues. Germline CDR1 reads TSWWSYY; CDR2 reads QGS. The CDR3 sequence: CALGERTFGPMYTNKLIF. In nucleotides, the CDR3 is TGTGCTCTTGGGGAACGTACGTTTGGACCGATGTACACCAATAAACTCATCTTT.

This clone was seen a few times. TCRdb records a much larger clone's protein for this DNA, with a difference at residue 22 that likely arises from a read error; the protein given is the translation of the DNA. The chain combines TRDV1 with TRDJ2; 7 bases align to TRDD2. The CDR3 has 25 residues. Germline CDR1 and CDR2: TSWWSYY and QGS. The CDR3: CALGEGTLIPLPLPPSSALTAHLFF. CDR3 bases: TGTGCTCTTGGGGAAGGAACCCTAATCCCTCTCCCGCTTCCTCCTTCCTCTGCTTTGACAGCACACCTCTTCTTT.

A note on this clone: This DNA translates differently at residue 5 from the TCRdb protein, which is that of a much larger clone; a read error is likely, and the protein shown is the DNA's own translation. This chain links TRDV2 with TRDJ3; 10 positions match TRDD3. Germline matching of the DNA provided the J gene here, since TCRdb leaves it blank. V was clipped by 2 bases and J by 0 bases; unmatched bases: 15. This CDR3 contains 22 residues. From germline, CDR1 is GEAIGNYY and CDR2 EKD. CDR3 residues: CACDIPDLWGIKGSWDTRQMFF. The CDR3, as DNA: TGTGCCTGTGACATTCCAGACCTCTGGGGGATAAAGGGCTCCTGGGACACCCGACAGATGTTTTTC.

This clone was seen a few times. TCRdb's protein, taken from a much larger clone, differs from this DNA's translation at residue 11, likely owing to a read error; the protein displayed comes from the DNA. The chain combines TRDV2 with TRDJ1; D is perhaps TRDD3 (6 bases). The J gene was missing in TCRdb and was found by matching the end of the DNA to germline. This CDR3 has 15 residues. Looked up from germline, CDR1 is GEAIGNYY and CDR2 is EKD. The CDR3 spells CACDAWGQDTNKLIF. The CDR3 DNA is TGTGCCTGTGACGCCTGGGGACAGGACACCAATAAACTCATCTTT.

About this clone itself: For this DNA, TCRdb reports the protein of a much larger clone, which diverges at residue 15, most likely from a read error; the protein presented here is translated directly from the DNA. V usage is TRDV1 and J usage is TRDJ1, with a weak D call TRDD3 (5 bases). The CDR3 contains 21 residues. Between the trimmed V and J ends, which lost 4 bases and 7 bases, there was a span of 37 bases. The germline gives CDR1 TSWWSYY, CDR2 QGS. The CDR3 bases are TGTGCTCTTGGGGCGCGTTCCCCTGTTTTGGGTAGGGAACTGAGGGATCTTAAACTCATCTTT. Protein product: CALGARSPVLGRELRDLKLIF.

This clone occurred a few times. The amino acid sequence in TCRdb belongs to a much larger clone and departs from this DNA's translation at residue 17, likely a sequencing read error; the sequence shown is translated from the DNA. Here the CDR3 DNA reads TGTGCTCTTGGGGAACCCCCCCTGCTGCGCGACAGATACACCGATAAACCCATCTTT. Translation gives CALGEPPLLRDRYTDKPIF. The V gene is given as TRDV1, and no J gene call is available; the table's D call of TRDD3 was not tested on the DNA. CDR1 is TSWWSYY, CDR2 QGS, per germline. The CDR3 is 19 amino acids.

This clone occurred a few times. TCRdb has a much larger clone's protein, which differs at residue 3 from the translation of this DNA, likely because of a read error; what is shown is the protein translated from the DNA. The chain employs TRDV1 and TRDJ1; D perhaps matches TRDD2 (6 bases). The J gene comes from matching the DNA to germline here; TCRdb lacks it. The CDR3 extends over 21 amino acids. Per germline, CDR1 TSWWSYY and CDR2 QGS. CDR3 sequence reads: CAPGKKSMAFRRSPYTDKLIF. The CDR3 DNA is TGTGCTCCTGGGAAGAAAAGTATGGCCTTCCGACGGAGTCCGTACACCGATAAACTCATCTTT.

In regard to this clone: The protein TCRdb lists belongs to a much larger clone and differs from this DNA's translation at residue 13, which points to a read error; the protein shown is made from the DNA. CDR3 protein: CALGEPAFLQAGGSSWDTRQMFF. The CDR3 bases are TGTGCTCTTGGGGAACCTGCCTTCCTACAGGCGGGGGGTAGCTCCTGGGACACCCGACAGATGTTTTTC. This chain links TRDV1 with TRDJ3; 9 bases map to TRDD2. TCRdb carries no J gene annotation; the J gene was assigned here by matching the DNA with germline. The CDR3 has 23 residues. Losses at the gene ends were 1 base for V and 0 bases for J; bases not matched to a gene: 16. CDR1 is TSWWSYY and CDR2 is QGS in the germline V gene.

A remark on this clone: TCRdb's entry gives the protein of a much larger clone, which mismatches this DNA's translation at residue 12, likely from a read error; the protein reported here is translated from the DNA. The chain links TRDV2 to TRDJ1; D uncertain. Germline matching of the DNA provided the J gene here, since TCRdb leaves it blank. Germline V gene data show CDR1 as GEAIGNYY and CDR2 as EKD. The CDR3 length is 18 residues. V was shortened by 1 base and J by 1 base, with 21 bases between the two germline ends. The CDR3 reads CACDTVVSLDPGTDKLIF. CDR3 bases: TGTGCCTGTGACACTGTAGTCTCCTTGGACCCCGGCACCGATAAACTCATCTTT.

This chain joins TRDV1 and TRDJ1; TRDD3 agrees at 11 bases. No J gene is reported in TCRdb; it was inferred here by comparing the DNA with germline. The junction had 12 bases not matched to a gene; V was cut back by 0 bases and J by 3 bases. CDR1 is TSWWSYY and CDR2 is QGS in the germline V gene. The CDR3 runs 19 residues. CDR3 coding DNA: TGTGCTCTTGGGGAACTCCCTAACCACTGGGGGATATGGGCCGATAAACTCATCTTT. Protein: CALGELPNHWGIWADKLIF.

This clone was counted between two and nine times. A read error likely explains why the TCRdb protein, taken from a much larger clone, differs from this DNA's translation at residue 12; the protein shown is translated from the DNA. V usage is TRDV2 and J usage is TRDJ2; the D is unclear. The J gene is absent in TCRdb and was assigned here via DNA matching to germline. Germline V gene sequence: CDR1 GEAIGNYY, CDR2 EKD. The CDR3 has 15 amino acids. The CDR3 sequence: CACDTGSGSTARLFF. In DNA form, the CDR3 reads TGTGCCTGTGACACCGGTAGTGGGTCAACAGCACGACTCTTCTTT.

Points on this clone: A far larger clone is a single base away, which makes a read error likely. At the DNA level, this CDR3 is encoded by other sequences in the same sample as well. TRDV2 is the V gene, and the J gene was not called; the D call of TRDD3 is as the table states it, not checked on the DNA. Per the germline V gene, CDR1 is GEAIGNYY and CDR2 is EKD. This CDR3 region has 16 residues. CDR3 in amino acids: CACDLLGGTRSDKLIF. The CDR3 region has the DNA TGTGCCTGTGACTTACTGGGGGGGACGCGGTCGGATAAGCTCATCTTT.

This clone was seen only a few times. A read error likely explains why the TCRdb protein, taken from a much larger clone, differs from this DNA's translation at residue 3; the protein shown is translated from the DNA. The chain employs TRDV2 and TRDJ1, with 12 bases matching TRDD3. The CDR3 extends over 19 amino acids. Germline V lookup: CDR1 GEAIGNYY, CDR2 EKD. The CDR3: CAFDTLRVLGDTSGDKLIF. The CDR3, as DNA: TGTGCCTTTGACACACTCCGAGTACTGGGGGATACTTCTGGCGACAAACTCATCTTT.

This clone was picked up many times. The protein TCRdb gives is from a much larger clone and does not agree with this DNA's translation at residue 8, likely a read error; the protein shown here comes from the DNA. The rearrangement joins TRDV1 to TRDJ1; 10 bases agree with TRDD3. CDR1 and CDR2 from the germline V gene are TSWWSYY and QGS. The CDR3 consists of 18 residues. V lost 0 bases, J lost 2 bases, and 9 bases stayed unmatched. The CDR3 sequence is CALGELSIMGDTTDKLIF. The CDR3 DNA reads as TGTGCTCTTGGGGAACTTTCAATCATGGGGGATACAACCGATAAACTCATCTTT.

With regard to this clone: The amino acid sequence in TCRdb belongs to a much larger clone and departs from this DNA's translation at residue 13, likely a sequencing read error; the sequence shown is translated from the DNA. CDR3 sequence reads: CACDTLTGGSRGRTDKLIF. The DNA of the CDR3 is TGTGCCTGTGACACCCTGACTGGGGGATCCCGGGGCCGCACCGATAAACTCATCTTT. The chain joins TRDV2 to TRDJ1, with 10 bases matching TRDD3. Since TCRdb gives no J gene, matching the DNA to germline was used here to assign it. CDR3 length equals 19 residues. Per germline, CDR1 GEAIGNYY and CDR2 EKD. Trimming at V came to 0 bases and at J to 1 base, leaving 13 bases not matched to a gene.

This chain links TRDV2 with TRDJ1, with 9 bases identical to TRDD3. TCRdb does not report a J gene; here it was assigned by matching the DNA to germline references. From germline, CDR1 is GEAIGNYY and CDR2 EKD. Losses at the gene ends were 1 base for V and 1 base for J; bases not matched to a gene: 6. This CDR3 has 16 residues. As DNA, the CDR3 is TGTGCCTGTGACACAGGGGAGGGGATACGCACCGATAAACTCATCTTT. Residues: CACDTGEGIRTDKLIF.

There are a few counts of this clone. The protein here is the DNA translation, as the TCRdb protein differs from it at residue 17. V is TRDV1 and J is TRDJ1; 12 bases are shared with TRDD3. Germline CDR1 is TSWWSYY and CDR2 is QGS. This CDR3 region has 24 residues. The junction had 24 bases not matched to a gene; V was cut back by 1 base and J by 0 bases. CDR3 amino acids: CALGERSFLRTVLGDTLYTDKLIF. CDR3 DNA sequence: TGTGCTCTTGGGGAACGTTCCTTCCTACGTACAGTACTGGGGGATACCTTGTACACCGATAAACTCATCTTT.

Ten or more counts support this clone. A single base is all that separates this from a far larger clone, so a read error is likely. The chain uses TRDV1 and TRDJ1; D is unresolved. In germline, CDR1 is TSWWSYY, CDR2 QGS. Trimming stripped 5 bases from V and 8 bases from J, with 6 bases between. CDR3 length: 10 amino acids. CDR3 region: CALGKDKLIF. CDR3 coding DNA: TGTGCTCTTGGGAAGGACAAACTCATCTTT.

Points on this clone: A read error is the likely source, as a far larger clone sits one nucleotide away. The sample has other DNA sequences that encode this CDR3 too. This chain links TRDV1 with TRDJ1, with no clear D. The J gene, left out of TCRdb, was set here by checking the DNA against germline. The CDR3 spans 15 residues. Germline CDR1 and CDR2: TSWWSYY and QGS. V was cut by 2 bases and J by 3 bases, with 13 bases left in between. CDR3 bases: TGTGCTCTTGGGGAAAAGCATGGGTACGCCGATAAACTCATCTTT. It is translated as CALGEKHGYADKLIF.

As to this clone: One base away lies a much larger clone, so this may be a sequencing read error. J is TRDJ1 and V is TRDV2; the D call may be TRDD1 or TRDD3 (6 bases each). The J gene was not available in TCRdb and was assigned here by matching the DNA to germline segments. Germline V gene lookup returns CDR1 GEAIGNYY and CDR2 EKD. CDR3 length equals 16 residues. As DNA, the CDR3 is TGTGCCTGTGACGCTTGGGGGGCCCGAAATACCGATAGACTCATCTTT. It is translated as CACDAWGARNTDRLIF.

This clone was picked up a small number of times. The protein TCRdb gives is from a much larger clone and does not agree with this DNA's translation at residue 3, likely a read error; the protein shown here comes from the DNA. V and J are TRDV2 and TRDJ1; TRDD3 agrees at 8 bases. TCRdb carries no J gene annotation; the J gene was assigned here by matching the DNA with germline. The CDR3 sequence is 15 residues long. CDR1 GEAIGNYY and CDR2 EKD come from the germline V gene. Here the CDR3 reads CARDTGTGGTDKLIF. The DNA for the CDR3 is TGTGCCCGTGACACCGGTACTGGGGGGACCGATAAACTCATCTTT.